These 11 T cell receptor beta chains originate from one sample sequenced in a study of blood T cell repertoires in COVID-19 (dated by TCRdb to about 2020). Receptors were amplified or captured by the immunoSEQ multiplex PCR assay. Imported from immuneACCESS, the table was reduced by TCRdb to in-frame sequences with V and J called. These copies leave out some clones; in studies compared against another copy, an unresolved V gene accounts for under half, and the cause of the remainder is not known. The sample includes some 120,000 clones, with about 92% observed a single time. The ten largest account for about 3.5% of the sample. The material sequenced was peripheral blood. The receptors derive from a man in his fifties or sixties with active COVID-19.

The chain links TRBV30 to TRBJ1-2; no definite D call. Germline V gene data show CDR1 as GTSNPN and CDR2 as SVGIG (reference sequence). This CDR3 region has 13 residues. V lost 3 bases and J 5 bases, leaving 13 bases between the germline ends. The CDR3 is CAWSTGVGYGYTF. The CDR3 nucleotides are TGTGCCTGGAGCACGGGTGTAGGATATGGCTACACCTTC. The entire variable domain, with the rest obtained from reference TRBV30 and TRBJ1-2, is as follows: SQTIHQWPATLVQPVGSPLSLECTVEGTSNPNLYWYRQAAGRGLQLLFYSVGIGQISSEVPQNLSASRPQDRQFILSSKKLLLSDSGFYLCAWSTGVGYGYTFGSGTRLTVV.

This clone showed up just a few times. The V call is TRBV24-1, the J call TRBJ2-1; 10 bases are a match to TRBD2. Trimming removed 5 bases from V and 8 bases from J; junction bases left unmatched: 8. Germline loops: CDR1 KGHDR, CDR2 SFDVKD. CDR3 length equals 15 residues. The CDR3 loop is CATSGGTSEVDEQFF. In DNA, the CDR3 is TGTGCCACCAGTGGAGGGACTAGCGAAGTCGATGAGCAGTTCTTC.

The chain recombines TRBV14 with TRBJ2-3; D unclear. V was shortened by 1 base and J by 3 bases, with 11 bases between the two germline ends. The CDR3 runs to 15 residues. Germline-derived CDR1 and CDR2 are SGHDN and FVKESK. Here the CDR3 reads CASSQAFTPTDTQYF. CDR3 bases: TGTGCCAGCAGCCAAGCTTTTACACCTACAGATACGCAGTATTTT.

The chain uses TRBV2 and TRBJ2-3; D gene uncertain. Germline CDR1 SNHLY, CDR2 FYNNEI. The CDR3 length is 14 residues. V shed 4 bases and J shed 2 bases, with 10 bases lying between them. This chain's CDR3 is CASSAVAPTDTQYF. The CDR3 nucleotides are TGTGCCAGCAGTGCTGTGGCCCCCACAGATACGCAGTATTTT. Together with reference TRBV2 and TRBJ2-3, the CDR3 gives the full variable domain: EPEVTQTPSHQVTQMGQEVILRCVPISNHLYFYWYRQILGQKVEFLVSFYNNEISEKSEIFDDQFSVERPDGSNFTLKIRSTKLEDSAMYFCASSAVAPTDTQYFGPGTRLTVL.

This clone was picked up one time. The CDR3 bases are TGTGCCAGCAGCGTAGGGGGACAGGGGTCCACCGGGGAGCTGTTTTTT. It is translated as CASSVGGQGSTGELFF. The rearrangement uses TRBV9 and TRBJ2-2, with TRBD1 identical over 10 bases. V lost 0 bases and J lost 4; bases outside the gene matches: 3. CDR1 SGDLS and CDR2 YYNGEE come from the germline V gene. This CDR3 has 16 amino acids.

The chain is built from TRBV18 and TRBJ2-5; 7 bases align to TRBD1. Trimming took 3 bases from V and 2 from J; bases not matched to a gene: 3. The CDR3 has 14 amino acids. CDR1 and CDR2 (germline): KGHSH, LQKENI. The CDR3 loop reads CASSPKGQQETQYF. As DNA, the CDR3 is TGTGCCAGCTCACCTAAGGGACAGCAAGAGACCCAGTACTTC.

The rearrangement joins TRBV29-1 to TRBJ2-7; 7 bases line up with TRBD1. V shed 6 bases, J shed 4 bases, and the junction held 21 bases outside the gene matches. Germline lookup yields CDR1 SQVTM and CDR2 ANQGSEA. CDR3 length equals 17 residues. The CDR3 spells CSVTGTAVRAGGYEQYF. The CDR3 DNA reads TGCAGCGTCACCGGGACAGCGGTTCGTGCGGGTGGGTACGAGCAGTACTTC.

This clone has a single count. The chain has TRBV5-1 and TRBJ1-1, with TRBD1 as a possible D gene (5 bases). The CDR3 consists of 16 residues. Germline lookup yields CDR1 SGHRS and CDR2 YFSETQ. Trimming pared 0 bases from V and 1 base from J, leaving 13 bases between. Written as DNA, the CDR3 is TGCGCCAGCAGCTTGGGACCGGCGGGGACGAACACTGAAGCTTTCTTT. This sequence encodes CASSLGPAGTNTEAFF.

This clone was recorded only once. The V and J genes are TRBV2 and TRBJ1-5, with D hard to call. Germline V CDR1 and CDR2: SNHLY, FYNNEI. V was shortened by 7 bases and J by 4 bases, with 11 bases between the two germline ends. This CDR3 is 13 amino acids long. CDR3 sequence (DNA): TGTGCCAGCACCCTAAATGGTAATCAGCCCCAGCATTTT. This gives the protein CASTLNGNQPQHF.

The V and J genes are TRBV11-3 and TRBJ2-1, with D perhaps TRBD2 (6 bases). The germline V gene encodes CDR1 SGHNT and CDR2 YENEEA. The ends were cut back, 1 base at V and 6 bases at J, with 7 bases in the middle. CDR3 length: 13 amino acids. CDR3 bases: TGTGCCAGCAGCTTAGCAGCGGGCAATGAGCAGTTCTTC. The encoded protein is CASSLAAGNEQFF.

The chain employs TRBV27 and TRBJ1-1; 7 nucleotides line up with TRBD1. The CDR3 runs 14 residues. Germline V CDR1 and CDR2: MNHEY, SMNVEV (reference sequence). V shed 6 bases, J shed 9 bases, and the junction held 13 bases outside the gene matches. CDR3 sequence reads: CASRTIRTGLKAFF. The CDR3 bases are TGTGCCAGCAGGACCATAAGGACAGGATTAAAAGCTTTCTTT.